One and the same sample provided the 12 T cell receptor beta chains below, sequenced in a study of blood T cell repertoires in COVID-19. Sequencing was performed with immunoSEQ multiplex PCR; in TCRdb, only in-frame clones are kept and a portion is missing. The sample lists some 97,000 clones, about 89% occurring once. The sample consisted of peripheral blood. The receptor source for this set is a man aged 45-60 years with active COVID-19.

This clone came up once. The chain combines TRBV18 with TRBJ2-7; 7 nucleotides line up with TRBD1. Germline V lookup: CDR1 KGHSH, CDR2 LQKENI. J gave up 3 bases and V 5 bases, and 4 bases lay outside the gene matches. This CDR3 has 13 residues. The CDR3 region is CASSTGQNYEQYF. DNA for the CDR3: TGTGCCAGCTCAACGGGACAGAACTACGAGCAGTACTTC.

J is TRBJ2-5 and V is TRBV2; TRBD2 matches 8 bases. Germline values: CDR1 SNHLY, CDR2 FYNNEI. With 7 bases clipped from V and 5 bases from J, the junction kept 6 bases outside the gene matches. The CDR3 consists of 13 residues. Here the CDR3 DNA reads TGTGCCAGCAAGCAGGGCGGGGGGGAGACCCAGTACTTC. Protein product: CASKQGGGETQYF.

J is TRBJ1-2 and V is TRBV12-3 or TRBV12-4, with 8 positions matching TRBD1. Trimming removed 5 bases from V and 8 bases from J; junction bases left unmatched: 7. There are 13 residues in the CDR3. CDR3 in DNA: TGTGCCAGCAGTCCAGACAGGGGAAGAGGCTACACCTTC. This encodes CASSPDRGRGYTF.

This CDR3 reads CASSPRGGFSGNTIYF. CDR3 coding DNA: TGTGCCAGCTCACCACGGGGGGGATTCTCTGGAAACACCATATATTTT. The V and J genes are TRBV18 and TRBJ1-3, with D perhaps matching TRBD1 (5 bases). V gave up 1 base and J gave up 0 bases, with 10 bases separating them. The germline V gene encodes CDR1 KGHSH and CDR2 LQKENI. The CDR3 extends over 16 amino acids. The full variable domain, in which reference TRBV18 and TRBJ1-3 provide the parts outside the CDR3, is NAGVMQNPRHLVRRRGQEARLRCSPMKGHSHVYWYRQLPEEGLKFMVYLQKENIIDESGMPKERFSAEFPKEGPSILRIQQVVRGDSAAYFCASSPRGGFSGNTIYFGEGSWLTVV.

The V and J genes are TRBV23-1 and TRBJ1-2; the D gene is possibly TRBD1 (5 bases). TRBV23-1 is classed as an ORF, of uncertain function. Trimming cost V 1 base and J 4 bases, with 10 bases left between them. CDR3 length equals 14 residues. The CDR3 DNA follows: TGCGCCAGCAGTCAATGCAGGGAAGGCTATGGCTACACCTTC. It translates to CASSQCREGYGYTF.

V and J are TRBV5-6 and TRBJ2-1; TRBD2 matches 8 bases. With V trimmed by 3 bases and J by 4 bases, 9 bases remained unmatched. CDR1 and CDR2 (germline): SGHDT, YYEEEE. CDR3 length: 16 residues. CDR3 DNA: TGTGCCAGCAGCTCGTCCCCCCTAGCGGGTTACAATGAGCAGTTCTTC. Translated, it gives CASSSSPLAGYNEQFF.

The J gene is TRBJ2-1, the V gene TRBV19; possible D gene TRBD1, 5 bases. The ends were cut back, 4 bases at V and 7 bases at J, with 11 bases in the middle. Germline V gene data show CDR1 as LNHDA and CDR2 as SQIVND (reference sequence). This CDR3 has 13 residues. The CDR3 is CASSRGPSNEQFF. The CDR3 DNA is TGTGCCAGTAGTAGGGGCCCCTCTAATGAGCAGTTCTTC.

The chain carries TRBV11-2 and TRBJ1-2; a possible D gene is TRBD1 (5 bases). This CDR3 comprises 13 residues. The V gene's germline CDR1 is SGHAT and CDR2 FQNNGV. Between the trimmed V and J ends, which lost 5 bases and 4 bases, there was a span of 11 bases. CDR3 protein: CASSRDRFYGYTF. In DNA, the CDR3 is TGTGCCAGCAGCCGCGACAGATTCTATGGCTACACCTTC.

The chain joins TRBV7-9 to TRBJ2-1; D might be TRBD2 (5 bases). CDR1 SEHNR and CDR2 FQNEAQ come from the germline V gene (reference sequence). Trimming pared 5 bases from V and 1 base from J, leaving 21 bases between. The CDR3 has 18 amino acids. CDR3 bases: TGTGCCAGCAGCCCAAGGGAGATCGGAGTCGGTTCCTACAATGAGCAGTTCTTC. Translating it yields CASSPREIGVGSYNEQFF.

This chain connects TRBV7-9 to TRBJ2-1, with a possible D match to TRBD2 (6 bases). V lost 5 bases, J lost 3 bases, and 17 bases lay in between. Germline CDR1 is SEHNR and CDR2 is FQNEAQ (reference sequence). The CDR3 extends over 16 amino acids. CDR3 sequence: CASSAAGTGVYNEQFF. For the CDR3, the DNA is TGTGCCAGCAGCGCCGCCGGGACTGGGGTCTACAATGAGCAGTTCTTC.

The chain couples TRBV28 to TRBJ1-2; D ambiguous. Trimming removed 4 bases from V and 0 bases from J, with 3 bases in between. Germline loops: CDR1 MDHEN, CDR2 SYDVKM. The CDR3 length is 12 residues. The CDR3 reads CASSYTNYGYTF. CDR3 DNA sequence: TGTGCCAGCAGTTACACTAACTATGGCTACACCTTC.

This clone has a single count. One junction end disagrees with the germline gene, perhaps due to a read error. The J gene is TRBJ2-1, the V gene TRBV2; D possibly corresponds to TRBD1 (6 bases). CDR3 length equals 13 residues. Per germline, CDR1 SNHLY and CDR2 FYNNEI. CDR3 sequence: CASSAQGLNRWVF. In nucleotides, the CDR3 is TGTGCCAGCAGTGCTCAGGGGCTAAATAGGTGGGTCTTC.